The present T cell receptor beta chain was sequenced within a study of neurological immune-mediated disorders. Described time point: longitudinal time-point 3. This clonotype appeared many times. J gave up 5 bases and V 0 bases, and 3 bases lay outside the gene matches. In germline, CDR1 is SGHRS, CDR2 YFSETQ. This CDR3 is 15 amino acids long. MiXCR, applied by TCRdb to the 5' RACE reads, yields one record per CDR3 protein. Of 84,000 or so distinct CDR3 sequences listed, 3.5% to 4.5% were seen once; the top ten hold 5% to 6%. The TCR was taken from a woman in her sixties or seventies with multiple sclerosis. The sequencing input was PBMCs. The J gene is TRBJ1-1, the V gene TRBV5-1; 11 bases align to TRBD1. CDR3 in DNA: TGCGCCAGCAGCTTGGCCGGGACAGGGGGGACTGAAGCTTTCTTT. This translates into CASSLAGTGGTEAFF.